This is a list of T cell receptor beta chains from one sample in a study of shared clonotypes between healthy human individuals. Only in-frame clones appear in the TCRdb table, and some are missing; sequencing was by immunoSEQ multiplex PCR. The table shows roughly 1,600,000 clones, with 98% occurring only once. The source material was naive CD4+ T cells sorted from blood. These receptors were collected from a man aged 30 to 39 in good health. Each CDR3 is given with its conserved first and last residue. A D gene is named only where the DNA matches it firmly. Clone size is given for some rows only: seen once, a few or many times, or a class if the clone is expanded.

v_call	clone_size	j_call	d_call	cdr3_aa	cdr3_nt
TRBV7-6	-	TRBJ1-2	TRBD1	CASSLGSGRGRGSGGYTF	TGTGCCAGCAGCTTAGGGTCCGGCAGGGGGCGCGGGAGTGGTGGCTACACCTTC
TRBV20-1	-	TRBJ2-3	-	CSARERDTQYF	TGCAGTGCTAGAGAGCGAGATACGCAGTATTTT
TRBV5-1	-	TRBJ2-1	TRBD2	CASSSTGLRNNEQFF	TGCGCCAGCAGCTCCACGGGACTACGTAACAATGAGCAGTTCTTC
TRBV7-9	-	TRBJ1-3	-	CASSLKGPGNTIYF	TGTGCCAGCAGCTTAAAGGGGCCTGGAAACACCATATATTTT
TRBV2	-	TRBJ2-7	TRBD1	CASRRDSLSSYEQYF	TGTGCCAGCAGACGGGACAGCCTCAGCTCCTACGAGCAGTACTTC
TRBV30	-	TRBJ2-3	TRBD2	CARSGLAVTDTQYF	TGTGCCCGATCGGGACTAGCGGTAACAGATACGCAGTATTTT
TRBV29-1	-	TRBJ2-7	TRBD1	CSVARDSLYEQYF	TGCAGCGTCGCCCGGGACAGCCTCTACGAGCAGTACTTC
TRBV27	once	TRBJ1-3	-	CASSYTGLPGNTIYF	TGTGCCAGCAGCTATACAGGGTTGCCCGGAAACACCATATATTTT
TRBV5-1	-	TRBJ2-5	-	CASSLRRSAEGTQYF	TGCGCCAGCAGCTTGAGGAGGAGTGCGGAAGGGACCCAGTACTTC
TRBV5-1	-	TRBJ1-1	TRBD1	CASSLRQGATEAFF	TGCGCCAGCAGCTTGAGACAGGGGGCGACTGAAGCTTTCTTT
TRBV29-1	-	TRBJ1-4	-	CSVRGVGEKLFF	TGCAGCGTTCGGGGGGTAGGTGAAAAACTGTTTTTT
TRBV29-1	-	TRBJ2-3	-	CSVLLGISLADTQYF	TGCAGCGTCCTACTCGGGATATCCCTGGCAGATACGCAGTATTTT
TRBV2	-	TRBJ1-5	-	CASSESGYQPQHF	TGTGCCAGCAGTGAATCTGGGTATCAGCCCCAGCATTTT
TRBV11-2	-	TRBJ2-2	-	CASSPRGTGELFF	TGTGCCAGCAGCCCCCGAGGCACCGGGGAGCTGTTTTTT
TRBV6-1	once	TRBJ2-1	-	CASSAQKNEQFF	TGTGCCAGCAGTGCCCAGAAAAATGAGCAGTTCTTC
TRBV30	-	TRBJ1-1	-	CAWSPRGSTEAFF	TGTGCCTGGAGTCCCCGGGGGAGCACTGAAGCTTTCTTT
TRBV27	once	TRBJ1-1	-	CASSLIGGGGVEAFF	TGTGCCAGCAGTCTCATCGGGGGGGGCGGGGTTGAAGCTTTCTTT
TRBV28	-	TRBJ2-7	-	CASSLTGFSYEQYF	TGTGCCAGCAGTTTGACTGGATTCTCCTACGAGCAGTACTTC
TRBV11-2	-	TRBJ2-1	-	CASTRQDSSYNEQFF	TGTGCCAGCACCCGACAGGATAGCTCCTACAATGAGCAGTTCTTC
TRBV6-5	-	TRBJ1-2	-	CASSYSRDSHYGYTF	TGTGCCAGCAGTTACTCCAGGGATTCCCACTATGGCTACACCTTC
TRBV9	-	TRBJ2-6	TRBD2	CASSASTSGSSGANVLTF	TGTGCCAGCAGCGCGTCGACTAGCGGGAGCTCTGGGGCCAACGTCCTGACTTTC
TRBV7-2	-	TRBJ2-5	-	CASSLRSLRQETQYF	TGTGCCAGCAGCTTACGGTCCCTGCGTCAAGAGACCCAGTACTTC
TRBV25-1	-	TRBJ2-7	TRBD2	CASSNVGLAGDHEQYF	TGTGCCAGCAGTAATGTGGGACTAGCGGGAGACCACGAGCAGTACTTC
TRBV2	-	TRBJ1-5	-	CASSGDSNQPQHF	TGTGCCAGCAGTGGGGACAGCAATCAGCCCCAGCATTTT
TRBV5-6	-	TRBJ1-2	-	CASSSQRESTVNYGYTF	TGTGCCAGCAGCTCGCAAAGGGAATCGACTGTTAACTATGGCTACACCTTC
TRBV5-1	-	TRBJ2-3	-	CASSLIDTQYF	TGCGCCAGCAGCTTGATTGATACGCAGTATTTT
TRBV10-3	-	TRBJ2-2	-	CAISDLGSTGELFF	TGTGCCATCAGTGATCTGGGGAGCACCGGGGAGCTGTTTTTT
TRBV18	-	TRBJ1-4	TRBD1	CASSPSGTVGEKLFF	TGTGCCAGCTCACCCTCCGGGACAGTGGGTGAAAAACTGTTTTTT
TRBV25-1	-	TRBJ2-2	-	CASSEIPTWVGGGELFF	TGTGCCAGCAGTGAAATCCCGACCTGGGTAGGAGGCGGGGAGCTGTTTTTT
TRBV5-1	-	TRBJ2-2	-	CASSLDRGRAGELFF	TGCGCCAGCAGCTTGGATCGGGGACGCGCCGGGGAGCTGTTTTTT
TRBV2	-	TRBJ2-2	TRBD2	CASLGTSGRAGELFF	TGTGCCAGCCTTGGGACTAGCGGGAGGGCCGGGGAGCTGTTTTTT
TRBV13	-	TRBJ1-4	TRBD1	CASQRGQHNEKLFF	TGTGCCAGCCAACGGGGACAGCATAATGAAAAACTGTTTTTT
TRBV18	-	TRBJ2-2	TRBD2	CASSPAGANTGELFF	TGTGCCAGCTCACCCGCGGGGGCGAACACCGGGGAGCTGTTTTTT
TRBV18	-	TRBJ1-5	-	CASSRGDGNQPQHF	TGTGCCAGCTCACGAGGGGACGGTAATCAGCCCCAGCATTTT
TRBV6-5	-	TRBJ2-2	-	CASSYDPGELFF	TGTGCCAGCAGTTACGACCCCGGGGAGCTGTTTTTT
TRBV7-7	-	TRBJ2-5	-	CASSLVITAETQYF	TGTGCCAGCAGCTTAGTCATAACAGCAGAGACCCAGTACTTC
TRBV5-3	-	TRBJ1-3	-	CARSFSGFPGNTIYF	TGTGCCAGAAGCTTCTCGGGGTTCCCTGGAAACACCATATATTTT
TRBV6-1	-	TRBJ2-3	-	CASSITDTQYF	TGTGCCAGCAGCATAACAGATACGCAGTATTTT
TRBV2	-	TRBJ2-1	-	CASHPPGRTYNEQFF	TGTGCCAGCCATCCGCCCGGACGGACCTACAATGAGCAGTTCTTC
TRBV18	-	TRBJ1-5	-	CASSPVQDSNQPQHF	TGTGCCAGCTCACCGGTACAGGATAGCAATCAGCCCCAGCATTTT
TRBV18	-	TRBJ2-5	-	CASSPPSPFQETQYF	TGTGCCAGCTCACCACCTAGCCCTTTCCAAGAGACCCAGTACTTC
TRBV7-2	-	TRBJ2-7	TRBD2	CASTLWREGSGEQYF	TGTGCCAGCACCTTGTGGAGGGAGGGATCCGGCGAGCAGTACTTC
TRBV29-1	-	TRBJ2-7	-	CSVLGPLGTYEQYF	TGCAGCGTCTTAGGCCCCCTGGGGACCTACGAGCAGTACTTC
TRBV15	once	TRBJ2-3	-	CATSRVATRITDTQYF	TGTGCCACCAGCAGAGTCGCGACTAGAATCACAGATACGCAGTATTTT
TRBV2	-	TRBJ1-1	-	CASSDRGRTEAFF	TGTGCCAGCAGTGATCGGGGGCGTACTGAAGCTTTCTTT
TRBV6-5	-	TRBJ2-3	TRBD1	CANDVNRGRAQYF	TGTGCCAACGACGTCAACAGGGGGAGAGCGCAGTATTTT
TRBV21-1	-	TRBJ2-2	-	CASSTTFHGTGELFF	TGTGCCAGCAGCACCACATTCCACGGGACCGGGGAGCTGTTTTTT